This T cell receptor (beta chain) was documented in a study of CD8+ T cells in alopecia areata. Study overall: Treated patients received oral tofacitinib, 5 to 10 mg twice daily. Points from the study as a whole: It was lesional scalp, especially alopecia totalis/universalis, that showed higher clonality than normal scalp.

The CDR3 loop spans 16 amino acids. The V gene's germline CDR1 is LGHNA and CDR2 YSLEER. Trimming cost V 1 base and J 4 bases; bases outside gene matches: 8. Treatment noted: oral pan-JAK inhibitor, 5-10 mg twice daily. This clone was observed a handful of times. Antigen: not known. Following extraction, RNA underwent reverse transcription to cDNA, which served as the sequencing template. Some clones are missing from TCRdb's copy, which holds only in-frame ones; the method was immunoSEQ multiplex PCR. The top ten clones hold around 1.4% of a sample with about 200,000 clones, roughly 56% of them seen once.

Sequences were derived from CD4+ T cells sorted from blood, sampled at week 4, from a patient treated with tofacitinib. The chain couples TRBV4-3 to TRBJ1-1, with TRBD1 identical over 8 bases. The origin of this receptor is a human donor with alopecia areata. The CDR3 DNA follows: TGCGCCAGCAGCCAAGGTGCCCAGGGGGCCGTCACTGAAGCTTTCTTT. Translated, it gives CASSQGAQGAVTEAFF.